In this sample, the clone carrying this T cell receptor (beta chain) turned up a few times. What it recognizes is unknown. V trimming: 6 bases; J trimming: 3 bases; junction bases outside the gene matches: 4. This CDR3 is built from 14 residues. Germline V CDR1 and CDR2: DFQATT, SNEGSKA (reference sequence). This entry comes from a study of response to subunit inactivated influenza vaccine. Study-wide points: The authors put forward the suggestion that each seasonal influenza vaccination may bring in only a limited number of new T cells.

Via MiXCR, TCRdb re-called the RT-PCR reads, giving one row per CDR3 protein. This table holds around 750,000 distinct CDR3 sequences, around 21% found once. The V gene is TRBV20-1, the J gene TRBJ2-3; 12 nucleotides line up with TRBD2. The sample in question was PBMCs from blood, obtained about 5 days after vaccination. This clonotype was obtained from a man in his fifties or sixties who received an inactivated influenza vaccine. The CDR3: CSALAGGRTDTQYF. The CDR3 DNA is TGCAGTGCCCTAGCGGGAGGGAGGACAGATACGCAGTATTTT.